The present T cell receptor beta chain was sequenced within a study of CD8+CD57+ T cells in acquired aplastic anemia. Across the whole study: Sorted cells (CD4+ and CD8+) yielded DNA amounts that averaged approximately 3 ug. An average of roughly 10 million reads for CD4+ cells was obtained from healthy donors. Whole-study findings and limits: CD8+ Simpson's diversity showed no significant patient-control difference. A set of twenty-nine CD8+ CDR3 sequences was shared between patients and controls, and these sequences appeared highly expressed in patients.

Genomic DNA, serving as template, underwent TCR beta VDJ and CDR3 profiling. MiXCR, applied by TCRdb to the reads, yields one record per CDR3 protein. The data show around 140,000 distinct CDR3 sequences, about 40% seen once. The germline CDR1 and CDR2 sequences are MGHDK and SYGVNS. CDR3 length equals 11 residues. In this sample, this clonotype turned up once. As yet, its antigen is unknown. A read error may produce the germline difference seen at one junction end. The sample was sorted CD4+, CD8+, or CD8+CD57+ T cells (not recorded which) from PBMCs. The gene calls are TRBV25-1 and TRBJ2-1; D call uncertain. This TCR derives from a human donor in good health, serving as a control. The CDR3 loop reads CASSRYSEQFF. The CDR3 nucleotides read TGTGCCAGCAGCAGGTACAGTGAGCAGTTCTTC.